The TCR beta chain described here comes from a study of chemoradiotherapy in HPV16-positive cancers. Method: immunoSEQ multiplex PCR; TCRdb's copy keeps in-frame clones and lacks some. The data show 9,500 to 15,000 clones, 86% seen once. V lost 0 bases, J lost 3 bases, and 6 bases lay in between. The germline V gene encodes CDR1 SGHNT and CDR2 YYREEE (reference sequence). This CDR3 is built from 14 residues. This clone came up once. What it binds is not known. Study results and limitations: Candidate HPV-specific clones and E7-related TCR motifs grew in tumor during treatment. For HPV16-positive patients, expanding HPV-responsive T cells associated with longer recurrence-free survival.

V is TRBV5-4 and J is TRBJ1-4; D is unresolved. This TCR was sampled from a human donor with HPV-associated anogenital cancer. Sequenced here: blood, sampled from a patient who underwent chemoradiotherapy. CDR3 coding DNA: TGTGCCAGCAGCTTGGTTGGGGCTAATGAAAAACTGTTTTTT. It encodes CASSLVGANEKLFF. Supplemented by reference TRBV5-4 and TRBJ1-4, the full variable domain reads ETGVTQSPTHLIKTRGQQVTLRCSSQSGHNTVSWYQQALGQGPQFIFQYYREEENGRGNFPPRFSGLQFPNYSSELNVNALELDDSALYLCASSLVGANEKLFFGSGTQLSVL.